The 32 T cell receptor beta chains reported below all come from one sample, sequenced in a study of blood T cell repertoires in COVID-19. Assay used: immunoSEQ multiplex PCR; TCRdb lists only in-frame clones, some missing. The sample includes over 150,000 clones, roughly four fifths of them seen just once. Material for sequencing was peripheral blood. The receptors come from a woman in her sixties with acute or convalescent COVID-19.

This clone showed up just once. The rearrangement uses TRBV27 and TRBJ2-3, with 9 nucleotides matching TRBD2. The CDR3 has 15 residues. V lost 8 bases, J lost 2 bases, and 8 bases stayed unmatched. Germline V CDR1 and CDR2: MNHEY, SMNVEV (reference sequence). The CDR3 bases are TGTGCCAGCTCCTTAGCGGGGGACTACACAGATACGCAGTATTTT. Translated: CASSLAGDYTDTQYF.

The rearrangement links TRBV30 to TRBJ1-2, with D possibly TRBD1 on 6 matching bases. The CDR3 extends over 14 amino acids. CDR1 and CDR2 (germline): GTSNPN, SVGIG (reference sequence). V lost 4 bases, J lost 8 bases, and 20 bases lay in between. The CDR3 reads CAWTYGQGSGGYTF. DNA of the CDR3: TGTGCCTGGACCTATGGGCAGGGGAGCGGCGGCTACACCTTC.

The chain uses TRBV18 and TRBJ1-1, with 9 bases fitting TRBD1. CDR1 KGHSH and CDR2 LQKENI come from the germline V gene. Trimming cost V 0 bases and J 1 base; bases outside gene matches: 6. The CDR3 extends over 17 amino acids. CDR3 DNA sequence: TGTGCCAGCTCACCACCGTTAGGACAGGGGTCGAACACTGAAGCTTTCTTT. Translating gives CASSPPLGQGSNTEAFF.

The CDR3 loop reads CASSSAGFMNTEAFF. DNA of the CDR3: TGTGCCAGCAGTTCCGCAGGGTTTATGAACACTGAAGCTTTCTTT. V is TRBV6-5 and J is TRBJ1-1; D might be TRBD1 (5 bases). Per germline, CDR1 MNHEY and CDR2 SVGAGI. The CDR3 is 15 residues long. Trimming cost V 4 bases and J 0 bases, with 12 bases left between them.

The rearrangement joins TRBV18 to TRBJ2-7, with D uncertain. CDR1 is KGHSH, CDR2 LQKENI, per germline. The CDR3 contains 11 residues. The V end was cut by 5 bases, the J end by 4 bases, with 6 bases between. The CDR3 DNA follows: TGTGCCAGCTCAGTATCTTACGAGCAGTACTTC. Translated, it gives CASSVSYEQYF.

The chain is built from TRBV29-1 and TRBJ1-1; D remains unclear. Germline assignment: CDR1 SQVTM and CDR2 ANQGSEA. Deletions cut 4 bases from V and 11 bases from J, with 11 bases between. This CDR3 comprises 10 residues. CDR3 in DNA: TGCAGCGTTGCCGAGGTCGACGCTTTCTTT. Encoded protein: CSVAEVDAFF.

This clone was recorded a few times. The chain uses TRBV18 and TRBJ2-5, with 9 bases identical to TRBD1. Germline V gene sequence: CDR1 KGHSH, CDR2 LQKENI. The CDR3 is made up of 13 amino acids. Trimming took 4 bases from V and 5 from J; bases not matched to a gene: 2. This CDR3 reads CASSQQGAETQYF. CDR3 coding DNA: TGTGCCAGCTCACAACAGGGGGCTGAGACCCAGTACTTC.

This clone was seen only a few times. V is TRBV30 and J is TRBJ1-1; no reliable D call. Germline V gene data show CDR1 as GTSNPN and CDR2 as SVGIG (reference sequence). V was trimmed by 1 base and J by 4 bases, leaving 16 bases between them. This CDR3 comprises 15 residues. As DNA, the CDR3 is TGTGCCTGGAGTGATCTCCAAAGCCCCCCCACTGAAGCTTTCTTT. This gives the protein CAWSDLQSPPTEAFF.

The chain carries TRBV2 and TRBJ1-6; tentatively, D is TRBD1 (6 bases). Germline CDR1 SNHLY, CDR2 FYNNEI. The CDR3 covers 15 residues. The germline V and J ends were trimmed by 5 bases and 9 bases, with 17 bases remaining between them. CDR3 sequence: CASSLKQGFGSPLHF. The DNA for the CDR3 is TGTGCCAGCAGTTTAAAACAGGGATTTGGTTCACCCCTCCACTTT.

The chain is built from TRBV20-1 and TRBJ1-2; no firm D call. The germline V gene has CDR1 DFQATT and CDR2 SNEGSKA (reference sequence). The CDR3 spans 11 residues. Trimming removed 0 bases from V and 7 bases from J, with 6 bases in between. The chain's CDR3 is CSARDRSGYTF. In DNA, the CDR3 is TGCAGTGCTAGAGATAGATCTGGCTACACCTTC.

The V call is TRBV4-1, the J call TRBJ1-1; D remains unclear. V was trimmed by 1 base and J by 6 bases, leaving 15 bases between them. The CDR3 has 15 residues. Per germline, CDR1 MGHRA and CDR2 YSYEKL. The CDR3 DNA is TGCGCCAGCAGCCAAGGTTCGCGAAGGAGTCCTGAAGCTTTCTTT. Its protein product is CASSQGSRRSPEAFF.

A few counts support this clone. This chain uses TRBV5-1 with TRBJ2-5, with 9 nucleotides matching TRBD1. CDR3 size: 15 residues. With 4 bases clipped from V and 5 bases from J, the junction kept 9 bases outside the gene matches. CDR1 SGHRS and CDR2 YFSETQ come from the germline V gene. The CDR3 region has the DNA TGCGCCAGCAGCCCCGCGGGACAGGGAATGGAGACCCAGTACTTC. Its translation: CASSPAGQGMETQYF.

This clone was found many times. The V and J genes are TRBV6-6 and TRBJ1-1, with 8 bases lining up with TRBD1. The CDR3 length is 15 residues. CDR1 and CDR2 from the germline V gene are MNHNY and SVGAGI (reference sequence). The ends lost 5 bases at V and 4 bases at J; junction bases unmatched: 9. The CDR3 DNA sequence: TGTGCCAGCAGTCCCGGACAGGGAGGGAGCACTGAAGCTTTCTTT. Amino acids: CASSPGQGGSTEAFF.

This clone appeared a single time. The rearrangement links TRBV20-1 to TRBJ2-1; unclear D gene. Germline V gene data show CDR1 as DFQATT and CDR2 as SNEGSKA (reference sequence). CDR3 length equals 11 residues. Trimming stripped 3 bases from V and 7 bases from J, with 7 bases between. This CDR3 reads CSASSRNEQFF. In nucleotides, the CDR3 is TGCAGTGCTAGTTCGCGGAATGAGCAGTTCTTC.

On this clone itself: At one boundary the junction diverges from the germline segment, which might be a read error. This chain links TRBV29-1 with TRBJ2-5; a weak D match, TRBD1 (5 bases). The CDR3 runs to 14 residues. Germline V lookup: CDR1 SQVTM, CDR2 ANQGSEA. The CDR3 DNA follows: TGCAGCGTTGCCAGGGCCCAACCTCAAGGGACCCAGTACTTC. It specifies CSVARAQPQGTQYF.

To note about this clone: A read error is possible here, since a much larger clone lies one base away. The V gene is TRBV7-9, the J gene TRBJ1-5, with D perhaps TRBD2 (7 bases). The J call is uncertain, as TRBJ2-3 better fits the DNA end. Germline V gives CDR1 SEHNR, CDR2 FQNEAQ (reference sequence). This CDR3 is built from 16 residues. The CDR3 loop reads CASSSNGGGGNQPQYF. CDR3 in DNA: TGTGCCAGCAGCTCCAACGGCGGGGGCGGCAATCAGCCCCAGTATTTT.

This chain uses TRBV19 with TRBJ1-4, with D possibly TRBD1 on 6 matching bases. Trimming pared 6 bases from V and 4 bases from J, leaving 15 bases between. The germline V gene encodes CDR1 LNHDA and CDR2 SQIVND (reference sequence). The CDR3 is made up of 15 amino acids. CDR3 DNA: TGTGCCAGTAGCTTACAGACAGGCCTTAATGAAAAACTGTTTTTT. It is translated as CASSLQTGLNEKLFF. The whole variable domain, filled in from reference TRBV19 and TRBJ1-4, reads DGGITQSPKYLFRKEGQNVTLSCEQNLNHDAMYWYRQDPGQGLRLIYYSQIVNDFQKGDIAEGYSVSREKKESFPLTVTSAQKNPTAFYLCASSLQTGLNEKLFFGSGTQLSVL.

This clone was seen more than once but under ten times. The V and J genes are TRBV18 and TRBJ1-4; D remains unclear. The CDR3 has 14 residues. From germline, CDR1 is KGHSH and CDR2 LQKENI. Trimming removed 5 bases at V and 8 bases at J, with 15 bases between. CDR3 in DNA: TGTGCCAGCTCATCGCAGAGGGAAACAGAAAAACTGTTTTTT. It translates to CASSSQRETEKLFF.

The chain couples TRBV4-1 to TRBJ2-3; 9 nucleotides agree with TRBD2. Germline values: CDR1 MGHRA, CDR2 YSYEKL. With V trimmed by 5 bases and J by 1 base, 4 bases remained unmatched. The CDR3 is made up of 15 amino acids. The CDR3 loop reads CASSWIAGGTDTQYF. The DNA for the CDR3 is TGCGCCAGCAGCTGGATAGCGGGGGGCACAGATACGCAGTATTTT.

The chain links TRBV5-4 to TRBJ1-6; 9 bases match TRBD1. Germline V gene sequence: CDR1 SGHNT, CDR2 YYREEE (reference sequence). V dropped 5 bases and J dropped 6; count of bases not matched to a gene: 9. This CDR3 is 16 amino acids long. CDR3 sequence reads: CASRRQGGPFNSPLHF. The CDR3 DNA reads as TGTGCCAGCAGGAGACAGGGGGGACCCTTTAATTCACCCCTCCACTTT.

The chain combines TRBV2 with TRBJ1-1, with unresolved D. The germline CDR1 and CDR2 sequences are SNHLY and FYNNEI. This CDR3 comprises 13 residues. Trimming took off 3 bases at V and 0 bases at J, with 5 bases between the two ends. CDR3 nucleotide sequence: TGTGCCAGCAGTGATAGCGTGAACACTGAAGCTTTCTTT. Residues: CASSDSVNTEAFF. Full variable domain (remainder filled in from reference TRBV2 and TRBJ1-1): EPEVTQTPSHQVTQMGQEVILRCVPISNHLYFYWYRQILGQKVEFLVSFYNNEISEKSEIFDDQFSVERPDGSNFTLKIRSTKLEDSAMYFCASSDSVNTEAFFGQGTRLTVV.

The chain uses TRBV3-1 (or the pseudogene TRBV3-2) and TRBJ1-5; the D is unclear. This CDR3 spans 13 amino acids. Looked up from germline, CDR1 is LGHDT and CDR2 is YNNKEL (reference sequence). V dropped 3 bases and J dropped 7 bases, with 10 bases sitting between them. CDR3 bases: TGTGCCAGCAGCCACCAGCCGGGGCAGCCCCAGCATTTT. It is translated as CASSHQPGQPQHF.

V is TRBV3-1 (or the pseudogene TRBV3-2) and J is TRBJ1-4; 10 bases fit TRBD1. J gave up 3 bases and V 4 bases, and 8 bases lay outside the gene matches. The CDR3 runs to 17 residues. Germline V gene data show CDR1 as LGHDT and CDR2 as YNNKEL (reference sequence). CDR3 residues: CASSLPGQGLSNEKLFF. The CDR3 region has the DNA TGTGCCAGCAGCCTCCCGGGACAGGGGTTATCTAATGAAAAACTGTTTTTT.

There are a few counts of this clone. The V gene is TRBV2, the J gene TRBJ1-1; 9 nucleotides match TRBD1. The trim removed 6 bases at V and 3 bases at J, leaving 5 bases unmatched. The germline V gene encodes CDR1 SNHLY and CDR2 FYNNEI. CDR3 length: 14 residues. The CDR3 coding sequence is TGTGCCAGCAGCGAGACAGGGGGAGACACTGAAGCTTTCTTT. Amino acid sequence: CASSETGGDTEAFF.

This clone came up once. The rearrangement joins TRBV30 to TRBJ1-1, with D possibly being TRBD1 (5 bases). The germline V gene encodes CDR1 GTSNPN and CDR2 SVGIG (reference sequence). This CDR3 has 13 amino acids. Deletions cut 3 bases from V and 0 bases from J, with 8 bases between. CDR3 amino acids: CAWRGHMNTEAFF. The DNA for the CDR3 is TGTGCCTGGAGAGGACACATGAACACTGAAGCTTTCTTT.

V is TRBV19 and J is TRBJ1-1; D is ambiguous. V gave up 3 bases and J gave up 0 bases, with 8 bases separating them. This CDR3 has 14 residues. From germline, CDR1 is LNHDA and CDR2 SQIVND (reference sequence). The CDR3 DNA reads as TGTGCCAGTAGTATCAGTTACATGAACACTGAAGCTTTCTTT. Translated, it gives CASSISYMNTEAFF.

V usage is TRBV7-8 and J usage is TRBJ1-3; 10 bases map to TRBD1. This CDR3 spans 18 amino acids. In germline, CDR1 is SGHVS, CDR2 FQNEAQ. V trimming: 8 bases; J trimming: 2 bases; junction bases outside the gene matches: 15. For the CDR3, the DNA is TGTGCCAGCTGCACCGGGACAGGGGTCAGTCGCCCTGGAAACACCATATATTTT. Amino acid sequence: CASCTGTGVSRPGNTIYF.

The CDR3 nucleotides are TGTGCCAGCTCACCACAAGGACAGGGGGATGGAGAGCAGTACTTC. This encodes CASSPQGQGDGEQYF. The chain is built from TRBV18 and TRBJ2-7; 10 bases are a match to TRBD1. Trimming took 1 base from V and 7 from J; bases not matched to a gene: 7. This CDR3 is 15 amino acids long. Germline CDR1 KGHSH, CDR2 LQKENI.

The chain joins TRBV11-2 to TRBJ2-2; tentative D call: TRBD2 (6 bases). V shed 5 bases and J shed 4 bases, with 17 bases lying between them. CDR3 length: 16 residues. Per the germline V gene, CDR1 is SGHAT and CDR2 is FQNNGV. CDR3 amino acids: CASSRLRGRSTGELFF. The CDR3 nucleotides read TGTGCCAGCAGCCGGCTTCGTGGGAGGAGCACCGGGGAGCTGTTTTTT.

The chain joins TRBV6-5 to TRBJ2-1; perhaps TRBD2 as D (5 bases). Trimming pared 4 bases from V and 6 bases from J, leaving 19 bases between. This CDR3 spans 16 amino acids. The V gene's germline CDR1 is MNHEY and CDR2 SVGAGI. CDR3 sequence: CASSSFRGARGNEQFF. The CDR3 DNA follows: TGTGCCAGCAGTTCGTTCCGGGGTGCCCGTGGCAATGAGCAGTTCTTC.

The chain has TRBV5-1 and TRBJ1-6, with 7 bases identical to TRBD1. From germline, CDR1 is SGHRS and CDR2 YFSETQ. Germline trimming cut 4 bases from V and 8 bases from J; bases unmatched to any gene: 6. CDR3 length: 14 amino acids. The CDR3 region is CASSLTGTDSPLHF. The DNA for the CDR3 is TGCGCCAGCAGCCTGACAGGGACGGATTCACCCCTCCACTTT.

The rearrangement uses TRBV5-6 and TRBJ1-5, with D perhaps TRBD1 (5 bases). This CDR3 region has 13 residues. The germline V and J ends were trimmed by 4 bases and 3 bases, with 8 bases remaining between them. CDR1 and CDR2 from the germline V gene are SGHDT and YYEEEE. The chain's CDR3 is CASSQDTNQPQHF. As DNA, the CDR3 is TGTGCCAGCAGCCAGGACACCAATCAGCCCCAGCATTTT.